The 29 T cell receptor beta chains below come from one sample, sequenced in a study of blood T cell repertoires in COVID-19. Profiled with immunoSEQ multiplex PCR; TCRdb holds only in-frame clones, not every one. The sample lists just over 250,000 clones; under 90% were seen once. The sample comprised PBMCs or T cells enriched from blood (not recorded which). The source of these receptors is a man aged 25 to 45 with acute COVID-19.

V is TRBV6-4 and J is TRBJ2-1; 14 bases are a match to TRBD2. The germline V gene encodes CDR1 MRHNA and CDR2 SNTAGT. V shed 2 bases, J shed 7 bases, and the junction held 1 base outside the gene matches. CDR3 size: 15 residues. As DNA, the CDR3 is TGTGCCAGCAGTGACGGGACTAGCGGGGGTAATGAGCAGTTCTTC. It specifies CASSDGTSGGNEQFF.

In the case of this clone: The germline gene is not matched at one end of the junction; a read error may be the cause. The rearrangement joins TRBV5-1 to TRBJ1-4; 7 bases line up with TRBD1. Germline V gene sequence: CDR1 SGHRS, CDR2 YFSETQ. This CDR3 has 16 residues. Here the CDR3 DNA reads TGTGCCAGCAGCTTCTACCAGGGGGCAACTAATGAAAAACTGTTTTTT. This gives the protein CASSFYQGATNEKLFF. Looking up the rest from reference TRBV5-1 and TRBJ1-4 gives the full variable domain: KAGVTQTPRYLIKTRGQQVTLSCSPISGHRSVSWYQQTPGQGLQFLFEYFSETQRNKGNFPGRFSGRQFSNSRSEMNVSTLELGDSALYLCASSFYQGATNEKLFFGSGTQLSVL.

This clone was picked up one time. This chain uses TRBV9 with TRBJ1-1, with D maybe TRBD1 (6 bases). V gave up 4 bases and J gave up 1 base, with 11 bases separating them. The V gene's germline CDR1 is SGDLS and CDR2 YYNGEE. This CDR3 comprises 14 residues. This CDR3 is CASSLGHQNTEAFF. The CDR3 DNA follows: TGTGCCAGCAGCTTGGGACACCAGAACACTGAAGCTTTCTTT.

V is TRBV5-6 and J is TRBJ1-1; 7 nucleotides align to TRBD1. J gave up 0 bases and V 5 bases, and 7 bases lay outside the gene matches. Germline assignment: CDR1 SGHDT and CDR2 YYEEEE. The CDR3 has 15 amino acids. The CDR3 here is CASRAWGQLNTEAFF. CDR3 in DNA: TGTGCCAGCAGAGCTTGGGGACAGTTGAACACTGAAGCTTTCTTT.

The chain employs TRBV2 and TRBJ1-5; D is perhaps TRBD1 (6 bases). CDR1 is SNHLY, CDR2 FYNNEI, per germline. The V gene lost 8 bases and the J gene lost 7 bases, with 21 bases spanning the gap. The CDR3 spans 15 residues. CDR3 bases: TGTGCCAGCGGTCGAAGGGGGTCGGTTGGGCAGCCCCAGCATTTT. This sequence encodes CASGRRGSVGQPQHF.

The V and J genes are TRBV19 and TRBJ2-5; TRBD2 aligns across 9 bases. Germline CDR1 and CDR2: LNHDA and SQIVND (reference sequence). This CDR3 spans 18 amino acids. After removal of 2 bases from V and 5 bases from J, the junction contained 15 bases not matched to a gene. Written as DNA, the CDR3 is TGTGCCAGTAGTATAACAGGTTCTATAGCGGGAGCTCGGGAGACCCAGTACTTC. Translation gives CASSITGSIAGARETQYF.

This chain links TRBV2 with TRBJ2-1, with 7 bases matching TRBD2. V lost 1 base, J lost 6 bases, and 6 bases stayed unmatched. Germline V CDR1 and CDR2: SNHLY, FYNNEI. CDR3 size: 15 residues. CDR3 nucleotides: TGTGCCAGCAGTGAAGGGCTAGCGGACACCAATGAGCAGTTCTTC. As protein: CASSEGLADTNEQFF. The entire variable domain, with the rest obtained from reference TRBV2 and TRBJ2-1, is as follows: EPEVTQTPSHQVTQMGQEVILRCVPISNHLYFYWYRQILGQKVEFLVSFYNNEISEKSEIFDDQFSVERPDGSNFTLKIRSTKLEDSAMYFCASSEGLADTNEQFFGPGTRLTVL.

The genes are TRBV30 and TRBJ1-5; 7 positions agree with TRBD1. Germline CDR1 reads GTSNPN; CDR2 reads SVGIG (reference sequence). The J segment lost 0 bases and the V segment lost 4 bases, leaving 0 bases of the junction unmatched. The CDR3 covers 13 residues. Written as DNA, the CDR3 is TGTGCCTGGACAGGGGGTAGCAATCAGCCCCAGCATTTT. It specifies CAWTGGSNQPQHF. The full variable domain, in which reference TRBV30 and TRBJ1-5 provide the parts outside the CDR3, is SQTIHQWPATLVQPVGSPLSLECTVEGTSNPNLYWYRQAAGRGLQLLFYSVGIGQISSEVPQNLSASRPQDRQFILSSKKLLLSDSGFYLCAWTGGSNQPQHFGDGTRLSIL.

A word on this clone: A much larger clone differs by one base, so this may be a read error. Other DNA sequences from this sample encode an identical CDR3 as well. This chain connects TRBV6-1 to TRBJ2-5; 11 bases are shared with TRBD2. The J segment lost 1 base and the V segment lost 2 bases, leaving 0 bases of the junction unmatched. From germline, CDR1 is MNHNS and CDR2 SASEGT. This CDR3 has 15 amino acids. This CDR3 reads CASSELAGGQETQYF. CDR3 DNA sequence: TGTGCCAGCAGTGAACTAGCGGGAGGCCAAGAGACCCAGTACTTC.

This clone was recorded only once. This chain joins TRBV7-2 and TRBJ2-5, with 10 nucleotides matching TRBD2. The germline gives CDR1 SGHTA, CDR2 FQGNSA. The CDR3 runs to 14 residues. Trimming took 5 bases from V and 4 from J; bases not matched to a gene: 4. CDR3 sequence reads: CASSQREGLETQYF. DNA for the CDR3: TGTGCCAGCAGCCAGCGGGAGGGCCTAGAGACCCAGTACTTC.

CDR3 nucleotides: TGCGCCAGCAGCTGGACCGCACAGGGTCGGGATTCACCCCTCCACTTT. Translated, it gives CASSWTAQGRDSPLHF. V and J are TRBV5-1 and TRBJ1-6, with a weak D call TRBD1 (6 bases). V was pared by 3 bases and J by 8 bases, with 18 bases between. Per the germline V gene, CDR1 is SGHRS and CDR2 is YFSETQ. CDR3 length: 16 amino acids.

V is TRBV5-6 and J is TRBJ1-6; maybe TRBD1 (6 bases). The V gene's germline CDR1 is SGHDT and CDR2 YYEEEE. CDR3 length: 16 residues. V was shortened by 3 bases and J by 6 bases, with 16 bases between the two germline ends. In DNA form, the CDR3 reads TGTGCCAGCAGCTGGAGGACAGACACCCCTAATTCACCCCTCCACTTT. Protein sequence: CASSWRTDTPNSPLHF.

The table lists this clone with a count of one. V is TRBV30 and J is TRBJ1-6; 11 bases fit TRBD1. The CDR3 loop spans 17 amino acids. With 1 base clipped from V and 9 bases from J, the junction kept 11 bases outside the gene matches. Germline CDR1 GTSNPN, CDR2 SVGIG (reference sequence). The CDR3 reads CAWSGPAGQGASSPLHF. The DNA of the CDR3 is TGTGCCTGGAGTGGCCCTGCTGGACAGGGGGCATCTTCACCCCTCCACTTT.

The V call is TRBV29-1, the J call TRBJ2-5; D gene unclear. The V and J ends lost 0 bases and 11 bases respectively, with 13 bases between them. The CDR3 sequence is 12 residues long. Germline V gene data show CDR1 as SQVTM and CDR2 as ANQGSEA. This CDR3 is CSVEDLSQVQYF. CDR3 bases: TGCAGCGTTGAAGATCTAAGCCAGGTTCAGTACTTC.

The rearrangement links TRBV10-3 to TRBJ1-2; D might be TRBD1 (5 bases). The length of the CDR3 is 12 residues. V was cut by 2 bases and J by 9 bases, with 10 bases left in between. Germline lookup yields CDR1 ENHRY and CDR2 SYGVKD. CDR3 nucleotide sequence: TGTGCCATCAGTGAGAAGGAGGGGCGCTACACCTTC. Its translation: CAISEKEGRYTF.

This clone was seen a single time. The V and J genes are TRBV19 and TRBJ2-7, with TRBD2 matching over 8 bases. J gave up 5 bases and V 8 bases, and 8 bases lay outside the gene matches. CDR1 and CDR2 from the germline V gene are LNHDA and SQIVND (reference sequence). CDR3 length: 13 amino acids. The CDR3 DNA reads as TGTGCCAGTGCAGTTGCGGGAGGCCACGAGCAGTACGTC. Its translation: CASAVAGGHEQYV.

The V call is TRBV4-3, the J call TRBJ2-5, with D perhaps matching TRBD2 (6 bases). The CDR3 is made up of 16 amino acids. The ends were cut back, 1 base at V and 3 bases at J, with 15 bases in the middle. The germline V gene encodes CDR1 LGHNA and CDR2 YSLEER. The CDR3 DNA reads as TGCGCCAGCAGCCAAGTCTCGGGACGGGGGAAAGAGACCCAGTACTTC. This sequence encodes CASSQVSGRGKETQYF.

The rearrangement joins TRBV5-1 to TRBJ1-1; 8 nucleotides agree with TRBD1. This CDR3 comprises 14 residues. The V segment lost 4 bases and the J segment 4 bases; nucleotides outside the gene matches: 6. Germline V CDR1 and CDR2: SGHRS, YFSETQ. CDR3 bases: TGCGCCAGCAGCACCCGTGACAGGGGCACTGAAGCTTTCTTT. It translates to CASSTRDRGTEAFF.

The rearrangement links TRBV27 to TRBJ2-1, with TRBD2 identical over 7 bases. Germline lookup yields CDR1 MNHEY and CDR2 SMNVEV (reference sequence). This CDR3 is built from 16 residues. J gave up 2 bases and V 2 bases, and 6 bases lay outside the gene matches. The CDR3 loop is CASSLAAAGAYNEQFF. In nucleotides, the CDR3 is TGTGCCAGCAGTTTAGCAGCTGCGGGGGCCTACAATGAGCAGTTCTTC.

In DNA form, the CDR3 reads TGTGCCAGCAGCCAAACCGGACAGGGTTCCTACGAGCAGTACGTC. This translates into CASSQTGQGSYEQYV. V gene TRBV3-1 (or the pseudogene TRBV3-2) combines with J gene TRBJ2-7; 8 positions agree with TRBD1. Per the germline V gene, CDR1 is LGHDT and CDR2 is YNNKEL (reference sequence). The ends lost 2 bases at V and 1 base at J; junction bases unmatched: 4. This CDR3 spans 15 amino acids.

The chain couples TRBV24-1 to TRBJ2-3; TRBD1 might be the D (5 bases). From germline, CDR1 is KGHDR and CDR2 SFDVKD. Trimming shortened V by 1 base and J by 4 bases, and 20 bases separated the two germline ends. The CDR3 totals 18 residues. In DNA, the CDR3 is TGTGCCACCAGTGATTTTTCCCCGGACACCCTACGGCCAGATACGCAGTATTTT. It translates to CATSDFSPDTLRPDTQYF.

The chain is built from TRBV5-5 and TRBJ1-2; TRBD1 matches at 7 bases. The CDR3 is made up of 15 amino acids. Trimming removed 4 bases from V and 2 bases from J; junction bases left unmatched: 8. CDR1 is SGHKS and CDR2 is YYEKEE in the germline V gene (reference sequence). CDR3 region: CASSAAGGGNYGYTF. CDR3 in DNA: TGTGCCAGCAGCGCGGCAGGGGGTGGAAACTATGGCTACACCTTC.

This clone came up once. V is TRBV28 and J is TRBJ2-1; D call uncertain. This CDR3 is 16 amino acids long. V lost 6 bases, J lost 9 bases, and 24 bases lay in between. Germline-derived CDR1 and CDR2 are MDHEN and SYDVKM. The CDR3 here is CASRPYELSNLGEQFF. The DNA for the CDR3 is TGTGCCAGCAGACCCTACGAGCTCTCCAACCTCGGTGAGCAGTTCTTC. The full variable domain, its missing parts supplied by reference TRBV28 and TRBJ2-1, is DVKVTQSSRYLVKRTGEKVFLECVQDMDHENMFWYRQDPGLGLRLIYFSYDVKMKEKGDIPEGYSVSREKKERFSLILESASTNQTSMYLCASRPYELSNLGEQFFGPGTRLTVL.

This chain joins TRBV29-1 and TRBJ1-1; D might be TRBD1 (5 bases). This CDR3 region has 15 residues. Trimming pared 6 bases from V and 1 base from J, leaving 18 bases between. CDR1 is SQVTM and CDR2 is ANQGSEA in the germline V gene. In DNA, the CDR3 is TGCAGCGTGAGGAGGGGAGAGATTTGGAACACTGAAGCTTTCTTT. Protein: CSVRRGEIWNTEAFF.

The chain recombines TRBV27 with TRBJ1-4; no reliable D call. The CDR3 totals 13 residues. Germline loops: CDR1 MNHEY, CDR2 SMNVEV (reference sequence). V was cut by 2 bases and J by 8 bases, with 9 bases left in between. In DNA, the CDR3 is TGTGCCAGCAGTTTACTTACCGGGGAAAAACTGTTTTTT. Translated: CASSLLTGEKLFF. Full variable domain (rest looked up from reference TRBV27 and TRBJ1-4): EAQVTQNPRYLITVTGKKLTVTCSQNMNHEYMSWYRQDPGLGLRQIYYSMNVEVTDKGDVPEGYKVSRKEKRNFPLILESPSPNQTSLYFCASSLLTGEKLFFGSGTQLSVL.

Regarding this clone: Other DNA variants within this sample encode the same CDR3. V is TRBV6-5 and J is TRBJ1-2, with TRBD1 matching over 9 bases. The CDR3 totals 12 residues. Germline V gene sequence: CDR1 MNHEY, CDR2 SVGAGI. After removal of 5 bases from V and 9 bases from J, the junction contained 4 bases not matched to a gene. CDR3 DNA: TGTGCCAGCAGTCCGGGACAGGGTCGCTACACCTTC. Residues: CASSPGQGRYTF.

The chain employs TRBV6-5 and TRBJ2-1; D is ambiguous. V was pared by 3 bases and J by 1 base, with 10 bases between. Germline values: CDR1 MNHEY, CDR2 SVGAGI. The CDR3 sequence is 15 residues long. This chain's CDR3 is CASSYTPISYNEQFF. For the CDR3, the DNA is TGTGCCAGCAGTTATACTCCAATTTCCTACAATGAGCAGTTCTTC.

This clone was found a few times. J is TRBJ2-1 and V is TRBV10-2, with 16 bases fitting TRBD2. V lost 6 bases, J lost 8 bases, and 13 bases stayed unmatched. The CDR3 loop spans 18 amino acids. Germline V gene data show CDR1 as WSHSY and CDR2 as SAAADI. The CDR3 DNA sequence: TGCGCCAGCAGCGAGCTCGGGACTAGCGGGGGGGCAGGGGATGAGCAGTTCTTC. As protein: CASSELGTSGGAGDEQFF.

The chain is built from TRBV4-2 and TRBJ1-5; maybe TRBD1 (5 bases). V was trimmed by 4 bases and J by 3 bases, leaving 13 bases between them. The CDR3 runs to 15 residues. The germline gives CDR1 LGHNA, CDR2 YNFKEQ. As DNA, the CDR3 is TGTGCCAGCAGCCCGGAGGGGCACGACAATCAGCCCCAGCATTTT. It encodes CASSPEGHDNQPQHF.